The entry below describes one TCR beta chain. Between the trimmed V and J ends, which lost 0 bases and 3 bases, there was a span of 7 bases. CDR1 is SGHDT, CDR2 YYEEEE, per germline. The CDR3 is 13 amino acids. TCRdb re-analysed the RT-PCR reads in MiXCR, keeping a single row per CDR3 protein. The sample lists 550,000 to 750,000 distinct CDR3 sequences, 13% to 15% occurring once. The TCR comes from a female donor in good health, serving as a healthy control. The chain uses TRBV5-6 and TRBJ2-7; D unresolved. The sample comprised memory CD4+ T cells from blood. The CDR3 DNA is TGTGCCAGCAGCTTGGGTTCGTACTACGAGCAGTACTTC. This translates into CASSLGSYYEQYF.